This T cell receptor (beta chain) was identified in a study of cytomegalovirus exposure and HLA in healthy donors. Remarks on this clone: The antigen remains undetermined.

The PCR contained 60 Vbeta and 13 Jbeta primers. The repertoire was sequenced with immunoSEQ multiplex PCR; TCRdb's copy has only in-frame clones and lacks some. Of some 180,000 clones listed, more than 75% are singletons. Germline V CDR1 and CDR2: MDHEN, SYDVKM. This CDR3 comprises 20 residues. V dropped 4 bases and J dropped 0; count of bases not matched to a gene: 9. Findings of the study overall: Later analysis associated a missense DCLRE1C variant with TCR beta V- and J-gene trimming. An analysis done earlier found most TCR beta V segments productive about 87% or about 30% of the time. Association of 16,951 TCR beta sequences with HLA alleles was found at 0.05 false discovery rate in a later analysis.

This chain joins TRBV28 and TRBJ2-1, with 16 bases that match TRBD2. The clonotype comes from a woman aged 30 to 39 in good health and CMV-seropositive. The sequenced material came from PBMCs. The CDR3 bases are TGTGCCAGCAGTTCACCGGGACTAGCGGGGGGGCCGAGCTCCTACAATGAGCAGTTCTTC. This translates into CASSSPGLAGGPSSYNEQFF.